This T cell receptor (beta chain) was captured in a study of blood T cell repertoires in COVID-19. Study overall: The United States, Italy and Spain were the sources of the acute and convalescent COVID-19 samples. In each case, the material was cDNA or gDNA derived from T cells, B-cell-depleted T cells, or PBMCs.

Authors' processing steps: Amplification of reference gene primers provided the estimated nucleated cell counts. The repertoire was sequenced with immunoSEQ multiplex PCR; TCRdb's copy has only in-frame clones and lacks some. V and J calls plus clone size are reproduced from that table; the DNA served to infer D and trimming. The sample yields about 190,000 clones, less than 90% seen once. Specimen: peripheral blood. This TCR was recovered from a man aged 30-40 years with acute or convalescent COVID-19.

The CDR3 nucleotides are TGTGCCAGCAGTTTGGGGGGGCGCATCTATTCACCCCTCCACTTT. Its translation: CASSLGGRIYSPLHF. V and J are TRBV28 and TRBJ1-6, with a possible D match to TRBD1 (6 bases). Germline V gene data show CDR1 as MDHEN and CDR2 as SYDVKM. Trimming shortened V by 3 bases and J by 8 bases, and 14 bases separated the two germline ends. The CDR3 runs to 15 residues.